This TCR beta chain was recorded in a study of OX40 agonist ivuxolimab in advanced cancers. Study details: Patients got intravenous ivuxolimab at 0.01 to 10 mg/kg every 2 weeks. General observations from the study: Low normalized clonal expansion also occurred in some nonresponding patients.

The CDR3 consists of 18 residues. Germline assignment: CDR1 SGHAT and CDR2 FQDESV (reference sequence). The junction had 12 bases not matched to a gene; V was cut back by 1 base and J by 7 bases. Profiled with immunoSEQ multiplex PCR; TCRdb holds only in-frame clones, not every one. The table lists around 72,000 clones, 70% to 90% of them singletons. Remarks on this clone: Its antigen is not known.

The specimen comprised CD4+ or CD8+ T cells sorted from blood, sampled in a trial of the OX40 agonist ivuxolimab. This TCR was recovered from an adult with an advanced solid tumor such as melanoma, head and neck, liver or kidney cancer. The V and J genes are TRBV11-1 and TRBJ2-1, with 11 bases aligning to TRBD2. The CDR3 sequence: CASSLEGGLLAGVNEQFF. The CDR3 nucleotides are TGTGCCAGCAGCTTAGAGGGGGGGCTACTAGCGGGAGTAAATGAGCAGTTCTTC. Combining the CDR3 with reference TRBV11-1 and TRBJ2-1 gives the whole variable domain EAEVAQSPRYKITEKSQAVAFWCDPISGHATLYWYRQILGQGPELLVQFQDESVVDDSQLPKDRFSAERLKGVDSTLKIQPAELGDSAMYLCASSLEGGLLAGVNEQFFGPGTRLTVL.